At least ten counts were recorded for the clone carrying this T cell receptor (beta chain). Its antigen is currently unknown. This sample was taken from a study of neurological immune-mediated disorders. CDR1 is DFQATT, CDR2 SNEGSKA, per germline (reference sequence). The V gene lost 2 bases and the J gene lost 4 bases, with 15 bases spanning the gap. The CDR3 length is 15 residues. Study-wide points: While HTLV-1-associated myelopathy showed the greatest TCR clonal expansion, multiple sclerosis showed the least, falling below healthy controls.

From the 5' RACE reads, TCRdb called clonotypes with MiXCR, one entry per CDR3 protein. The sample includes tens of thousands of distinct CDR3 sequences, over 3.5% of them seen just once. Sequenced material: CD4+ T cells from blood. The rearrangement uses TRBV20-1 and TRBJ1-5; tentative D call: TRBD1 (5 bases). This receptor was identified in a woman aged 40-49 years with multiple sclerosis. For the CDR3, the DNA is TGCAGTGCTAGACCCGCCCTTGGGGGGAATCAGCCCCAGCATTTT. This gives the protein CSARPALGGNQPQHF.